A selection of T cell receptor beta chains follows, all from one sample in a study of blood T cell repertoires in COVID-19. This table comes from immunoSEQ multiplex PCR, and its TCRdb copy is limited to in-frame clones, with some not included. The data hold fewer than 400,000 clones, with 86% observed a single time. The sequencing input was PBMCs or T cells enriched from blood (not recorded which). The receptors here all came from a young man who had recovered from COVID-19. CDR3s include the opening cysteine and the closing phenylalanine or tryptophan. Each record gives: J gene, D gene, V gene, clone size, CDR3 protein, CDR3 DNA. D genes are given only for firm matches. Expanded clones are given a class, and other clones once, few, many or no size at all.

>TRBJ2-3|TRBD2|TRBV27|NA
CASSPGTSDFTDTQYF
TGTGCCAGCAGTCCAGGGACTAGCGACTTCACAGATACGCAGTATTTT
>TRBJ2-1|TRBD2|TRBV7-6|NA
CASSLAGVYYNEQFF
TGTGCCAGCAGTCTAGCGGGAGTGTACTACAATGAGCAGTTCTTC
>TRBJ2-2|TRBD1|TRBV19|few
CASSIPPYKGQGGTGELFF
TGTGCCAGTAGTATCCCCCCGTATAAGGGACAGGGTGGCACCGGGGAGCTGTTTTTT
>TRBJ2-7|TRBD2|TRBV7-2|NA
CASSRQPAGGAEQYF
TGTGCCAGCAGCCGCCAGCCGGCGGGAGGGGCCGAGCAGTACTTC
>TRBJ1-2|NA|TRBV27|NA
CASSYRDGYGYTF
TGTGCCAGCAGTTACCGGGATGGGTATGGCTACACCTTC
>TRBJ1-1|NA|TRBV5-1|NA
CASSLGQGAINTEAFF
TGCGCCAGCAGCTTGGGGCAGGGTGCAATCAACACTGAAGCTTTCTTT
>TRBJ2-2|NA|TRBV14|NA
CASSPGGAPTGELFF
TGTGCCAGCAGCCCCGGGGGAGCACCCACCGGGGAGCTGTTTTTT
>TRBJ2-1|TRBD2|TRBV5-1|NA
CASSDGLAREQFF
TGCGCCAGCAGCGATGGACTAGCGCGGGAGCAGTTCTTC
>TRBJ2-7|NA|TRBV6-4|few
CATRVIYEQYF
TGTGCCACCCGTGTAATCTACGAGCAGTACTTC
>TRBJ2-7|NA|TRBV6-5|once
CASSPRAGAGREQYF
TGTGCCAGCAGTCCCCGGGCGGGGGCTGGACGCGAGCAGTACTTC
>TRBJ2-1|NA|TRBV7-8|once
CASSPYRGRDNEQFF
TGTGCCAGCAGCCCCTACCGGGGTCGAGACAATGAGCAGTTCTTC
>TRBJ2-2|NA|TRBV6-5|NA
CASNVRSNTGELFF
TGTGCCAGCAATGTGCGATCGAACACCGGGGAGCTGTTTTTT
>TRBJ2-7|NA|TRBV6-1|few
CASSEPRGYEQYF
TGTGCCAGCAGTGAACCCCGCGGCTACGAGCAGTACTTC
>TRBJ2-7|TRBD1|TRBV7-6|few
CASSLSGGYEQYF
TGTGCCAGCAGCTTGTCAGGGGGCTACGAGCAGTACTTC
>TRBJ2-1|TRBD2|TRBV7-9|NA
CASSFYEREGVGEQFF
TGTGCCAGCAGCTTCTATGAGCGGGAGGGGGTTGGTGAGCAGTTCTTC
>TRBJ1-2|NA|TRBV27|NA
CASKRSGGGYTF
TGTGCCAGCAAACGAAGCGGGGGCGGCTACACCTTC
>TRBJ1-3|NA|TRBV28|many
CASSSQASGTPGNTIYF
TGTGCCAGCAGTTCTCAAGCGTCCGGGACACCTGGAAACACCATATATTTT
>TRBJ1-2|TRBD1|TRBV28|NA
CASSLIDRGPYGYTF
TGTGCCAGCAGTTTGATTGACAGGGGTCCCTATGGCTACACCTTC
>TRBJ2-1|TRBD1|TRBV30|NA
CAWGRQGNEQFF
TGTGCCTGGGGCCGACAGGGCAATGAGCAGTTCTTC
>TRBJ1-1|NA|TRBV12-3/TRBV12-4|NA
CASSPTGPEAFF
TGTGCCAGCAGCCCCACAGGGCCAGAGGCTTTCTTT
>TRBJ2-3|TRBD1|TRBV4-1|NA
CASSQGYGTGSTDTQYF
TGCGCCAGCAGCCAAGGATACGGGACAGGGAGCACAGATACGCAGTATTTT